This TCR beta chain is drawn from a study of blood T cell repertoires in COVID-19. Germline V gives CDR1 MNHEY, CDR2 SMNVEV (reference sequence). Trimming stripped 8 bases from V and 10 bases from J, with 11 bases between. This CDR3 has 11 residues. Here immunoSEQ multiplex PCR was the method, and the copy in TCRdb shows in-frame clones only, minus some. The table has around 200,000 clones, 70% to 90% seen once. The table lists this clone with a few counts. Seattle patients were enrolled while actively infected and followed longitudinally. Sequences were obtained from peripheral blood. This receptor was obtained from a woman aged 55 to 70 with COVID-19, enrolled during active disease. The gene calls are TRBV27 and TRBJ1-4; D not certain. CDR3 in DNA: TGTGCCAGCGGGAGAGCGGGAAAACTGTTTTTT. It encodes CASGRAGKLFF.